The 10 T cell receptor beta chains in this list originate from one sample, sequenced in a study of T cell responses to AZD1222 COVID-19 vaccine. TCRdb's table, derived via immunoSEQ multiplex PCR, lists solely in-frame clones and lacks some. Here the sample spans tens of thousands of clones, approximately 80% being singletons. The sequenced sample was peripheral blood, obtained on day 0 of AZD1222 vaccination. The receptors shown here come from an adult in good health.

The chain combines TRBV6-5 with TRBJ2-5; the match to TRBD2 covers 8 bases. J was trimmed by 4 bases and V by 0 bases; bases with no gene match: 7. The CDR3 totals 16 residues. Per the germline V gene, CDR1 is MNHEY and CDR2 is SVGAGI. CDR3 bases: TGTGCCAGCAGTTACTCGGCCGGGAGGGGAGTAGAGACCCAGTACTTC. This encodes CASSYSAGRGVETQYF.

This chain joins TRBV18 and TRBJ2-5, with D unresolved. The CDR3 has 14 amino acids. CDR1 and CDR2 from the germline V gene are KGHSH and LQKENI. Trimming shortened V by 0 bases and J by 1 base, and 6 bases separated the two germline ends. The CDR3 nucleotides are TGTGCCAGCTCACCACCGGTTATCCAAGAGACCCAGTACTTC. Translation: CASSPPVIQETQYF.

The genes are TRBV5-1 and TRBJ2-6, with 7 bases aligning to TRBD1. Germline assignment: CDR1 SGHRS and CDR2 YFSETQ. V lost 3 bases to trimming and J lost 3 bases; unmatched junction nucleotides: 9. The CDR3 totals 17 residues. The CDR3 sequence: CASSSFDRADGANVLTF. The DNA of the CDR3 is TGCGCCAGCAGCTCTTTCGACAGGGCAGATGGGGCCAACGTCCTGACTTTC.

V usage is TRBV5-1 and J usage is TRBJ1-3; D unresolved. V was clipped by 2 bases and J by 0 bases, with 9 bases between them. CDR3 length: 15 residues. The germline V gene has CDR1 SGHRS and CDR2 YFSETQ. CDR3 nucleotide sequence: TGCGCCAGCAGCTTAGGCACAGCCTCTGGAAACACCATATATTTT. The encoded protein is CASSLGTASGNTIYF.

The chain recombines TRBV19 with TRBJ2-1, with unresolved D. CDR1 and CDR2 (germline): LNHDA, SQIVND (reference sequence). CDR3 length: 14 amino acids. V lost 7 bases and J 2 bases, leaving 12 bases between the germline ends. The CDR3 region has the DNA TGTGCCAGTAAAGGTGGGGATACCTACAATGAGCAGTTCTTC. Amino acid sequence: CASKGGDTYNEQFF. The full variable domain, with the rest looked up from reference TRBV19 and TRBJ2-1, is DGGITQSPKYLFRKEGQNVTLSCEQNLNHDAMYWYRQDPGQGLRLIYYSQIVNDFQKGDIAEGYSVSREKKESFPLTVTSAQKNPTAFYLCASKGGDTYNEQFFGPGTRLTVL.

This clone was observed once. The gene calls are TRBV9 and TRBJ2-2, with D possibly being TRBD1 (6 bases). CDR3 size: 12 residues. Germline CDR1 is SGDLS and CDR2 is YYNGEE. V was clipped by 5 bases and J by 8 bases, with 10 bases between them. Here the CDR3 reads CASRDDRGELFF. The CDR3 region has the DNA TGTGCCAGCAGGGACGACAGGGGGGAGCTGTTTTTT.

The V call is TRBV27, the J call TRBJ1-3, with D perhaps matching TRBD1 (5 bases). Trimming took 2 bases from V and 1 from J, leaving 9 bases between them. Germline V CDR1 and CDR2: MNHEY, SMNVEV (reference sequence). This CDR3 has 15 amino acids. This CDR3 is CASSLRRGSGNTIYF. Here the CDR3 DNA reads TGTGCCAGCAGTTTACGGCGGGGGTCTGGAAACACCATATATTTT.

V is TRBV18 and J is TRBJ1-3; maybe TRBD1 (5 bases). Trimming pared 6 bases from V and 3 bases from J, leaving 15 bases between. Germline values: CDR1 KGHSH, CDR2 LQKENI. The CDR3 consists of 15 residues. The CDR3 nucleotides read TGTGCCAGCTCGCACGACGCAGGGAGTGGAAACACCATATATTTT. Amino acids: CASSHDAGSGNTIYF.

The rearrangement links TRBV25-1 to TRBJ1-5, with TRBD1 as a possible D gene (6 bases). CDR1 is MGHDK, CDR2 SYGVNS, per germline. The CDR3 is 14 amino acids. Trimming pared 6 bases from V and 4 bases from J, leaving 13 bases between. The DNA for the CDR3 is TGTGCCAGCAGGGACAGTGGGGAGAATCAGCCCCAGCATTTT. Encoded protein: CASRDSGENQPQHF.

In this sample, this clone turned up many times. The chain couples TRBV28 to TRBJ1-5; unclear D gene. Germline assignment: CDR1 MDHEN and CDR2 SYDVKM. Trimming pared 5 bases from V and 9 bases from J, leaving 11 bases between. The CDR3 has 12 amino acids. In nucleotides, the CDR3 is TGTGCCAGCAGTCCGCCGCGGGGGCCCCAGCATTTT. Protein sequence: CASSPPRGPQHF. Complete variable domain (other parts from reference TRBV28 and TRBJ1-5): DVKVTQSSRYLVKRTGEKVFLECVQDMDHENMFWYRQDPGLGLRLIYFSYDVKMKEKGDIPEGYSVSREKKERFSLILESASTNQTSMYLCASSPPRGPQHFGDGTRLSIL.